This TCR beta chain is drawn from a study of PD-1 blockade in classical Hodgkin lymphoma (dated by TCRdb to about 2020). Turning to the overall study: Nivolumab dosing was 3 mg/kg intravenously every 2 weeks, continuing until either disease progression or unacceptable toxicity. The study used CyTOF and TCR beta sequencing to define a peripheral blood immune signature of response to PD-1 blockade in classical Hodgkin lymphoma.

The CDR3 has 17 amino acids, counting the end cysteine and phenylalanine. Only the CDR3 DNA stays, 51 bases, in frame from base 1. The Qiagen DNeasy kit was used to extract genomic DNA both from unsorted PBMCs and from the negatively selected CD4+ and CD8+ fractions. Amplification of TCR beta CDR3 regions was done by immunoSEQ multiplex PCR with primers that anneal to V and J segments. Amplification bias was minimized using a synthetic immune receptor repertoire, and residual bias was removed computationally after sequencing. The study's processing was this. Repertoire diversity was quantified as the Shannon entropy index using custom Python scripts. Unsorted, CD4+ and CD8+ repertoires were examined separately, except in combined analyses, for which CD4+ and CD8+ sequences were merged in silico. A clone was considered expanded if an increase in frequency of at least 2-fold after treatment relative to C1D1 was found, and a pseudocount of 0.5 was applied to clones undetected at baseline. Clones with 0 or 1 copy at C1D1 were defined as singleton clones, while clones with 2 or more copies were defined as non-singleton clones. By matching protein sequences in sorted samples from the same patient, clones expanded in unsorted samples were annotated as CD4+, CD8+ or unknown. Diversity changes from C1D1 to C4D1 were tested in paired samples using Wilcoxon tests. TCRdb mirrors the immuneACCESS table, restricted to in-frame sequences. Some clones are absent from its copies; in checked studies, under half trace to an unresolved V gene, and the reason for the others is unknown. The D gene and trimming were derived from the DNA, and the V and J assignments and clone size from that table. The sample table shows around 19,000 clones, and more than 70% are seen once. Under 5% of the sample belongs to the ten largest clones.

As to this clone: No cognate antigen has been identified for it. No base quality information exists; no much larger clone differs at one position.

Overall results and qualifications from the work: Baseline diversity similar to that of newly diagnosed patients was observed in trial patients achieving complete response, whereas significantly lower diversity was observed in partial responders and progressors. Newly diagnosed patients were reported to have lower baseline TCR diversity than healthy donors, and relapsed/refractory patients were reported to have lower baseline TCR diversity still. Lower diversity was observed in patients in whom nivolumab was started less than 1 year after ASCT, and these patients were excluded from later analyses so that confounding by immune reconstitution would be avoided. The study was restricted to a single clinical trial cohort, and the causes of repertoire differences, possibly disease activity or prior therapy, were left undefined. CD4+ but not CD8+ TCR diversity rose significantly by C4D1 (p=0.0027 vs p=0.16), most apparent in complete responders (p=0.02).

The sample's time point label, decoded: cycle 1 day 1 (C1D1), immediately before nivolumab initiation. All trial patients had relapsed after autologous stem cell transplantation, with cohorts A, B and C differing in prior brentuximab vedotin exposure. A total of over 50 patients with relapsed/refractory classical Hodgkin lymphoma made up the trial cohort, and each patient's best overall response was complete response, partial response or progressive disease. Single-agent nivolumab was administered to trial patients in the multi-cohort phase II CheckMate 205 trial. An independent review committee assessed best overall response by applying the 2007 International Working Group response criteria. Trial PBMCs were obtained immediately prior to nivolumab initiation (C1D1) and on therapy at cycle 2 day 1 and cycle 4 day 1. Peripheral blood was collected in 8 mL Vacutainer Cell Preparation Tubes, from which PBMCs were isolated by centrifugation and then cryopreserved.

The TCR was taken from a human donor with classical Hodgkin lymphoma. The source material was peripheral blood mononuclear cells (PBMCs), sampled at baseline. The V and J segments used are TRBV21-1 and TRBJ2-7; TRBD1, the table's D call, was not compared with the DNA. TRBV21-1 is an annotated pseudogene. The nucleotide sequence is TGTGCCAGCAGCAACTCAAGAGGGCGGGACAGATCCTACGAGCAGTACTTC. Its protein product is CASSNSRGRDRSYEQYF.